This TCR beta chain derives from a study of identical twins. Through template switching, a universal primer site was introduced, and the cDNA contained unique molecular identifiers. TCRdb re-called the 5' RACE reads with MiXCR, one entry per CDR3 protein. The sample lists approximately 220,000 distinct CDR3 sequences; around a tenth were seen once. Whole-study findings and limits: Analyses based on zero insertions could be partly confounded by invariant MAIT and iNKT cells.

This clonotype was seen a handful of times. Its antigen is still unknown. This CDR3 has 13 residues. Germline V CDR1 and CDR2: SGHRS, YFSETQ. V lost 4 bases to trimming and J lost 3 bases, with 11 bases between them. The receptor was derived from a woman aged 18-29 years in good health. Sequenced input: memory (CD45RO+) T cells sorted from blood. The chain has TRBV5-1 and TRBJ2-7; D not resolved. CDR3 nucleotides: TGCGCCAGCAGCCCCCTAGGAATCTACGAGCAGTACTTC. This sequence encodes CASSPLGIYEQYF.